The TCR beta chain under discussion was sequenced for a study of T cells after posttransplantation cyclophosphamide. Peripheral blood was collected from the related graft donor on the marrow donation day. The CDR3 sequence is 13 residues long. Trimming took 4 bases from V and 5 from J, leaving 11 bases between them. The germline V gene encodes CDR1 MNHEY and CDR2 SVGAGI. This clone was counted ten times or more. Its antigen is unknown. Sequencing was performed with immunoSEQ multiplex PCR; in TCRdb, only in-frame clones are kept and a portion is missing. The record shows over 35,000 clones for this sample, with no singletons present. Study conclusions and caveats: Tissue-infiltrating T cells from skin or gut overlapped little with blood T cells. After PTCy, TRB diversity resembled that of CNI/methotrexate controls. Later post-transplant blood repertoires were often dominated by donor CD8+ memory clones.

Source material: PBMCs. This TCR was sampled from a man aged 50 to 60 in good health, CMV-negative, and a related stem cell transplant donor. V gene TRBV6-5 combines with J gene TRBJ1-1; D perhaps matches TRBD1 (6 bases). In DNA form, the CDR3 reads TGTGCCAGCAGTTTACAGGGAGGGACTGAAGCTTTCTTT. This codes for CASSLQGGTEAFF.